Described below is a single T cell receptor beta chain sequence and its context. This clone appeared a single time. What this receptor recognizes is not known. Qualities for individual bases were not recorded, and no much larger clone is one base off. The immunoSEQ Assay, a bias-controlled multiplex PCR, was used to amplify TCRbeta CDR3 regions from genomic DNA. As for the authors' bioinformatics: The number of nucleated cells in each sample was estimated by amplification of reference gene primers within the assay. To quantify the absolute abundance of each unique TCRbeta CDR3 rearrangement, sequence reads were collapsed and filtered. Productive Simpson clonality was computed per sample as the square root of Simpson's diversity index over productive rearrangements. In its TCRdb copy, this immuneACCESS table keeps in-frame sequences only and misses some clones. Where compared with another copy, unresolved V genes explain less than half of these, and the others have no known cause. V and J calls and clone size come straight from that table; D and trimming were deduced from the DNA. The sample yields about 280,000 clones; 85% to 90% were counted once. The ten largest account for around 2% of the sample.

Enrolling through a virtual design, the prospective study's participants ranged in age from roughly 18 to 95 years and lived across 24 United States geographic areas. Cohort assignment in the prospective study relied on participant-reported clinical history from a screening survey and a study questionnaire. In the prospective study, whole blood, serum and a nasopharyngeal or oropharyngeal swab were collected from each participant by mobile phlebotomists. Prospective study participants could optionally give additional blood draws and questionnaires over an approximately two-month period. Before DNA extraction, prospective study blood samples were shipped either frozen or at room temperature. This sample is part of a study of blood T cell repertoires in COVID-19 (dated by TCRdb to the early 2020s). With respect to the entire study: For ImmuneRACE Cohort 3, a participant was defined as recovered based on two consecutive negative NP/OP PCR tests, clearance by a healthcare professional, or resolution of symptoms. Samples from collaborators originated in the United States, Italy and Spain and spanned both the acute and convalescent phases of COVID-19. The material from the prospective study consisted of cDNA or gDNA derived from T cells, B-cell-depleted T cells, or PBMCs. The dataset comprised deeply sampled blood TCRbeta repertoires from subjects exposed to, actively infected with, or recovered from COVID-19. A freely available public database, intended as a resource for researchers studying the immune response to SARS-CoV-2, is where the repertoires were released. Samples were obtained from the ongoing ImmuneRACE study (first 160 participants) and from 1,200 or so subjects provided by 6 global collaborators. Nearly every sample came with metadata listing a de-identified subject ID, COVID-19 status, age in years and sex. HLA class I and class II types, where available, came from metadata supplied by the sample provider rather than from assay-based typing.

Broader findings and caveats from the paper: The amount of clinical and demographic metadata varied by source and participant and was provided uncurated.

The origin of this receptor is an older woman in a cohort exposed to, infected with or recovered from COVID-19 (not recorded which). Sequencing was performed on PBMCs or T cells enriched from blood (not recorded which).

For the CDR3, the sequence is CASSQAVAEETQYF. The sequence in DNA is TGTGCCAGCAGCCAAGCGGTAGCGGAAGAGACCCAGTACTTC. The chain uses TRBV3-1 (or the pseudogene TRBV3-2) and TRBJ2-5; matching of 6 bases hints at TRBD2 as the D gene. The germline V gene (reference sequence) specifies LGHDT as CDR1 and YNNKEL as CDR2. The cysteine opens and the phenylalanine closes a CDR3 of 14 amino acids. Only CDR3 DNA is held: 42 bases, read in frame from base 1. Relative to germline, V is 1 base shorter and J is 3 bases shorter, with 9 bases between their ends.